The present entry profiles one TCR beta chain with its context. Antigen specificity is unknown. The CDR3 is 15 amino acids. With 3 bases removed from V and 1 base from J, the gap between germline ends came to 13 bases. Per the germline V gene, CDR1 is SGHKS and CDR2 is YYEKEE (reference sequence). This sample stems from a study of cytomegalovirus exposure and HLA in healthy donors. Notes on the study in general: Cytomegalovirus status was reportedly diagnosed by the classifier with high specificity and sensitivity. The listing of roughly 160 TCR beta chains classed them as cytomegalovirus-associated. Further analysis, carried out later, found HLA-associated TCR beta chains more clonally expanded than equally common other chains. It was taken for granted in presence/absence analyses that sequencing depth across donors was roughly uniform.

A multiplex PCR was run with 60 Vbeta primers and 13 Jbeta primers. The data were produced by immunoSEQ multiplex PCR, yet TCRdb's version contains in-frame clones alone and is incomplete. The sample carries roughly 170,000 clones, less than 80% recorded once. The sequencing sample was made of PBMCs. The receptor's source is a female donor in good health and CMV-seronegative. The rearrangement links TRBV5-5 to TRBJ2-5; D perhaps matches TRBD1 (6 bases). The chain's CDR3 is CASSSYRERQETQYF. The CDR3 nucleotides read TGTGCCAGCAGCTCATACAGGGAGCGCCAAGAGACCCAGTACTTC.